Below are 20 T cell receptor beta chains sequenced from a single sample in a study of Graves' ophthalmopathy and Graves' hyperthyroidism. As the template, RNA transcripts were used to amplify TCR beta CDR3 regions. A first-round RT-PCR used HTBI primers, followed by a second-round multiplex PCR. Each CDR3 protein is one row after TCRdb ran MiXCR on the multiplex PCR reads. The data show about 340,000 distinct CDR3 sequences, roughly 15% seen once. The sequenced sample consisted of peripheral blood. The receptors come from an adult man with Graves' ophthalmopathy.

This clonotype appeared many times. This chain's CDR3 is CASSGAAGGRAPLHF. The DNA for the CDR3 is TGTGCCAGCAGCGGGGCGGCAGGGGGCAGGGCACCCCTCCACTTT. The rearrangement joins TRBV11-2 to TRBJ1-6; 8 bases align to TRBD1. Per the germline V gene, CDR1 is SGHAT and CDR2 is FQNNGV. This CDR3 comprises 15 residues. V lost 5 bases, J lost 11 bases, and 11 bases stayed unmatched.

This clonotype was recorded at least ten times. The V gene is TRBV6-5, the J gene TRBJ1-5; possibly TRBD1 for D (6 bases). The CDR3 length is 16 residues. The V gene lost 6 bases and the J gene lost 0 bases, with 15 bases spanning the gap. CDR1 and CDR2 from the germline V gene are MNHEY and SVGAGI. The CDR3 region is CASRGGQTYSNQPQHF. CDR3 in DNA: TGTGCCAGCAGGGGTGGACAGACCTATAGCAATCAGCCCCAGCATTTT.

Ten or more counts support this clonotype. The CDR3 DNA sequence: TGTGCCAGCAGGTCGACAGACGAAGAGACCCAGTACTTC. Encoded protein: CASRSTDEETQYF. The V and J genes are TRBV12-3 or TRBV12-4 and TRBJ2-5; the D gene is possibly TRBD1 (5 bases). This CDR3 is built from 13 residues. V lost 6 bases to trimming and J lost 3 bases, with 11 bases between them.

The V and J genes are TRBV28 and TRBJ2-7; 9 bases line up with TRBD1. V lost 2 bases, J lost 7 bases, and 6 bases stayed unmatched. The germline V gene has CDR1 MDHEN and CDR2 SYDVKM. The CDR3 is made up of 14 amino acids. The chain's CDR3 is CASSLTGGAEEQYF. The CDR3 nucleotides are TGTGCCAGCAGTTTAACAGGGGGCGCAGAAGAGCAGTACTTC.

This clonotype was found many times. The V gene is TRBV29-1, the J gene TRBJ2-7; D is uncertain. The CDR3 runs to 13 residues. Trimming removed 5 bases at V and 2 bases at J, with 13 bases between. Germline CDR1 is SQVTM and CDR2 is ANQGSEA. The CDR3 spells CSVPARRPYEQYF. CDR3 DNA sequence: TGCAGCGTTCCAGCAAGACGGCCCTACGAGCAGTACTTC.

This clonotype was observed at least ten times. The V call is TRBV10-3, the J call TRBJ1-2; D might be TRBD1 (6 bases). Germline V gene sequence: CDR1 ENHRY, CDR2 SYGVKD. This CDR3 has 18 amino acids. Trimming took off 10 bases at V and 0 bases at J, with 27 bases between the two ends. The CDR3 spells CATQGSRTRSRSNYGYTF. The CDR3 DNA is TGTGCCACTCAGGGGAGCAGGACACGATCCCGCTCTAACTATGGCTACACCTTC.

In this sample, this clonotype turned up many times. CDR3 region: CASSEAPGAFSNQPQHF. CDR3 coding DNA: TGTGCCAGCAGTGAAGCACCGGGGGCCTTCAGCAATCAGCCCCAGCATTTT. V usage is TRBV6-1 and J usage is TRBJ1-5, with D tentatively TRBD1 (6 bases). The length of the CDR3 is 17 residues. In germline, CDR1 is MNHNS, CDR2 SASEGT. V lost 0 bases and J lost 1, with 13 bases in between.

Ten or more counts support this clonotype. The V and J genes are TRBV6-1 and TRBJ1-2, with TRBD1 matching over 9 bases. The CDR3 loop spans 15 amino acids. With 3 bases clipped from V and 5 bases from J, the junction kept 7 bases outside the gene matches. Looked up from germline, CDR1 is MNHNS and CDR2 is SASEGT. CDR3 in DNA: TGTGCCAGCAGTGACCGGAGGACAGGGGAATATGGCTACACCTTC. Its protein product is CASSDRRTGEYGYTF.

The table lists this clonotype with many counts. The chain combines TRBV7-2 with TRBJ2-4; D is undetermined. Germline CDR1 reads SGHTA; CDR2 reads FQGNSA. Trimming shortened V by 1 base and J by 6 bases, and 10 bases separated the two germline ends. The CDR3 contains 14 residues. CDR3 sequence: CASSLGPPPNIQYF. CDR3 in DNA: TGTGCCAGCAGCTTAGGTCCACCCCCAAACATTCAGTACTTC. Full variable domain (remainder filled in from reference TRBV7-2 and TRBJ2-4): GAGVSQSPSNKVTEKGKDVELRCDPISGHTALYWYRQSLGQGLEFLIYFQGNSAPDKSGLPSDRFSAERTGGSVSTLTIQRTQQEDSAVYLCASSLGPPPNIQYFGAGTRLSVL.

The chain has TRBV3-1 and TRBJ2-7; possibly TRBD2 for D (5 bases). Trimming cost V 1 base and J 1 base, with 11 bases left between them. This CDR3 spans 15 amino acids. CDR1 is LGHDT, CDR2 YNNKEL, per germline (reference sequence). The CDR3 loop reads CASSQVFRGSYEQYF. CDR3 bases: TGTGCCAGCAGCCAAGTCTTTCGGGGTTCCTACGAGCAGTACTTC.

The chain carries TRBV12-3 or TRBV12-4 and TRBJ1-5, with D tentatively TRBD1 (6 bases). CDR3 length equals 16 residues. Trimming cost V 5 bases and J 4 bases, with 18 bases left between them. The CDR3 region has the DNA TGTGCCAGCAGTCGGGGAGGGGGGGTTGCAAATCAGCCCCAGCATTTT. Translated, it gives CASSRGGGVANQPQHF.

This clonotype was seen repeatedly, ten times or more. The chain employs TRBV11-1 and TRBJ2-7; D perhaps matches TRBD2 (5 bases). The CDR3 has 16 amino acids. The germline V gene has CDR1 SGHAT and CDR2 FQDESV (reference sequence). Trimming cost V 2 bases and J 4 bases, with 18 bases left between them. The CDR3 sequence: CASSLYLGENSYEQYF. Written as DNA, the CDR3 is TGTGCCAGCAGCTTATATCTCGGGGAAAATTCGTACGAGCAGTACTTC.

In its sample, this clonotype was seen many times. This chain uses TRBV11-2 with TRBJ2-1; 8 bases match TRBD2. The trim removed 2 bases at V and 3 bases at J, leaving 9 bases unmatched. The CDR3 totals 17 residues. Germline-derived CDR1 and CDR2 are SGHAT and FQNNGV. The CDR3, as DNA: TGTGCCAGCAGCTTATTTTACGGGGGGGCCAACTACAATGAGCAGTTCTTC. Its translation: CASSLFYGGANYNEQFF.

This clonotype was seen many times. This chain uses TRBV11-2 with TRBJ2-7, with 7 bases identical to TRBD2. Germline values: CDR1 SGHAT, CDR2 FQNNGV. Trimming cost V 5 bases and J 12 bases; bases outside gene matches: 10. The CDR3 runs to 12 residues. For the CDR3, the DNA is TGTGCCAGCAGCCGCCGGGACTACATCTCGTACTTC. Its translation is CASSRRDYISYF.

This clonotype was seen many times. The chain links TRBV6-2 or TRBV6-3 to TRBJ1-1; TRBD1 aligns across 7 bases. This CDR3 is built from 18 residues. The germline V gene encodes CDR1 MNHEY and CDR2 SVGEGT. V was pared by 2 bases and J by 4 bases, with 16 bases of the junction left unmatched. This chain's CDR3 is CASSYGGPVQGTITEAFF. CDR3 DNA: TGTGCCAGCAGTTACGGGGGACCCGTACAGGGGACTATCACTGAAGCTTTCTTT.

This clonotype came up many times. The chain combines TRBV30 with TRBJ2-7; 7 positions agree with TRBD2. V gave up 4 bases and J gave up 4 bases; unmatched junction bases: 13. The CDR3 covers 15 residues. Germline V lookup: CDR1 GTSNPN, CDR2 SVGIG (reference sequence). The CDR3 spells CAWTQPSGRVYEQYF. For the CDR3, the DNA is TGTGCCTGGACCCAACCGAGTGGGAGGGTATACGAGCAGTACTTC. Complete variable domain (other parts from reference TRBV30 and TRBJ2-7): SQTIHQWPATLVQPVGSPLSLECTVEGTSNPNLYWYRQAAGRGLQLLFYSVGIGQISSEVPQNLSASRPQDRQFILSSKKLLLSDSGFYLCAWTQPSGRVYEQYFGPGTRLTVT.

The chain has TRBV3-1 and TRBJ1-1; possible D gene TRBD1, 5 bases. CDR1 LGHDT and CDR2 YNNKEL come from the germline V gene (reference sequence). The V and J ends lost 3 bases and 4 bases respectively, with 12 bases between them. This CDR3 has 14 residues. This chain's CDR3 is CASSQKGRGTEAFF. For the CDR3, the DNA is TGTGCCAGCAGCCAGAAGGGGAGAGGCACTGAAGCTTTCTTT.

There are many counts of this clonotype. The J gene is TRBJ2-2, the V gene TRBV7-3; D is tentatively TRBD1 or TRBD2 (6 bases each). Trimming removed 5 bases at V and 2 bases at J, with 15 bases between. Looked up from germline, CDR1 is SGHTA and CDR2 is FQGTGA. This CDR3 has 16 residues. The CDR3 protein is CASSPTGGQNTGELFF. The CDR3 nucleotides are TGTGCCAGCAGCCCAACTGGGGGGCAAAACACCGGGGAGCTGTTTTTT.

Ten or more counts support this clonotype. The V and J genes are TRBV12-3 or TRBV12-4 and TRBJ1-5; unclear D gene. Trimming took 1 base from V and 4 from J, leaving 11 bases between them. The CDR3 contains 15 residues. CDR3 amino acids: CASSLEDNANQPQHF. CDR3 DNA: TGTGCCAGCAGTTTAGAGGATAATGCAAATCAGCCCCAGCATTTT.

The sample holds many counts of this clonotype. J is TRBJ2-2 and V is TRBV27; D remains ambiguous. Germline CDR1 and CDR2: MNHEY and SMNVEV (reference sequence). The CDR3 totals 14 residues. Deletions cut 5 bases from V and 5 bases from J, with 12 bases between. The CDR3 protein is CASSLNFRTGELFF. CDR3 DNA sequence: TGTGCCAGCAGTCTAAACTTCCGGACCGGGGAGCTGTTTTTT.